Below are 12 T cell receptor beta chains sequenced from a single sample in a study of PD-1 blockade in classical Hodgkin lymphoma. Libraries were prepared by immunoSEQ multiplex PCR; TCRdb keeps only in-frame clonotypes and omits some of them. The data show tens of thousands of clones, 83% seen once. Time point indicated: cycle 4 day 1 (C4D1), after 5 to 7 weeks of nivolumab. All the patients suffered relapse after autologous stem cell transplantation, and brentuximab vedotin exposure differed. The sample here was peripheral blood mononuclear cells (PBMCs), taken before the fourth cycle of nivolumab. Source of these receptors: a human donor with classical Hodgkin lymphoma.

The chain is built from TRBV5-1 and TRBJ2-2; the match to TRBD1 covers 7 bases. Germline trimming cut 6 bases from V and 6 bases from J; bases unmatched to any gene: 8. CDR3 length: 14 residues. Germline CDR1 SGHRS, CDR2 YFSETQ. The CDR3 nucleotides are TGCGCCAGCACCCTGGACAGGTCAGCCGGGGAGCTGTTTTTT. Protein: CASTLDRSAGELFF.

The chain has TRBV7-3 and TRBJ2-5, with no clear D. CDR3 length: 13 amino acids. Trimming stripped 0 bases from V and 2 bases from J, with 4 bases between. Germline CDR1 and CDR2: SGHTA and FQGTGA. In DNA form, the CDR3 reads TGTGCCAGCAGCTTAACGCCTCAAGAGACCCAGTACTTC. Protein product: CASSLTPQETQYF.

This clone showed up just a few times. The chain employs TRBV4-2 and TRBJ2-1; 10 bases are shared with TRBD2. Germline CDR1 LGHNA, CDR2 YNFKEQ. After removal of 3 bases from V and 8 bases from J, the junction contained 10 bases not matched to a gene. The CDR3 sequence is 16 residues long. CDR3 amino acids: CASSQETSGMGDEQFF. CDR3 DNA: TGTGCCAGCAGCCAGGAAACTAGCGGGATGGGGGATGAGCAGTTCTTC.

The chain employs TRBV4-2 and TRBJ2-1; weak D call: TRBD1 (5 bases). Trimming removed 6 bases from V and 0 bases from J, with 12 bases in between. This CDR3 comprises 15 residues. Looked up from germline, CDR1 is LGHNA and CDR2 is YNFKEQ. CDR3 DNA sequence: TGTGCCAGCAGTCCTGGACATTTCTCCTACAATGAGCAGTTCTTC. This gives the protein CASSPGHFSYNEQFF.

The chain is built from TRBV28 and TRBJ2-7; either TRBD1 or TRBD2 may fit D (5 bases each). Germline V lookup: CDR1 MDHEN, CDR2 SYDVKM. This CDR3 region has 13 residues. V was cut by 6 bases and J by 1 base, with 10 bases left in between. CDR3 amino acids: CASSRDPSYEQYF. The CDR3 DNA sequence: TGTGCCAGCAGCAGGGACCCATCCTACGAGCAGTACTTC.

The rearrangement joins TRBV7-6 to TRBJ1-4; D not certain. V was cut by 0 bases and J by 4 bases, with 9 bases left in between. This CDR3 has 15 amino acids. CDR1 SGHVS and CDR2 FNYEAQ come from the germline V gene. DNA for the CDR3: TGTGCCAGCAGCTTAGCAGGGTTTGGTAATGAAAAACTGTTTTTT. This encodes CASSLAGFGNEKLFF.

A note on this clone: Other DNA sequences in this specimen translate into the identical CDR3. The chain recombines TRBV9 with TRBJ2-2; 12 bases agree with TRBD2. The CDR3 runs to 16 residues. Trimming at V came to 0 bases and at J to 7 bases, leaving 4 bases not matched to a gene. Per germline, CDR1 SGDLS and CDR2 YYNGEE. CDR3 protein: CASSVGLAGVNGELFF. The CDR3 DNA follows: TGTGCCAGCAGCGTAGGACTAGCGGGAGTTAACGGGGAGCTGTTTTTT.

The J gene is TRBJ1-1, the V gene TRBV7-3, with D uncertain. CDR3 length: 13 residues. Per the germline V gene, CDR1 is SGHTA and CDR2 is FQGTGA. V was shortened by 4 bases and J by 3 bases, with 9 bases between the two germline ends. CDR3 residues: CASSSQRDTEAFF. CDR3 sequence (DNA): TGTGCCAGCAGCTCCCAGAGGGACACTGAAGCTTTCTTT.

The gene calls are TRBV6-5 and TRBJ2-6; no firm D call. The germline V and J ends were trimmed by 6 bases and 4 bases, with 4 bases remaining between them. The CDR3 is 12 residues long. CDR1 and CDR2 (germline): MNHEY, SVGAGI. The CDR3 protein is CASRDGANVLTF. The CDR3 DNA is TGTGCCAGCAGAGACGGGGCCAACGTCCTGACTTTC.

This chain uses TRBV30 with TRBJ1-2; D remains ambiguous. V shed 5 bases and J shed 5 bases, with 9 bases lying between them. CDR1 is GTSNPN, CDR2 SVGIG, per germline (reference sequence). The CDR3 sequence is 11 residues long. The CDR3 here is CAWGGGYGYTF. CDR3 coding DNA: TGTGCCTGGGGAGGCGGTTATGGCTACACCTTC.

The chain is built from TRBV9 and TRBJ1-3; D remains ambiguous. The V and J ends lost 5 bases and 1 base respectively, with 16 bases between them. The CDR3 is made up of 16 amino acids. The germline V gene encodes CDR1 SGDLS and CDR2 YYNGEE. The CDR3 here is CASSFVPQLSGNTIYF. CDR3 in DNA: TGTGCCAGCAGTTTTGTTCCTCAGCTATCTGGAAACACCATATATTTT. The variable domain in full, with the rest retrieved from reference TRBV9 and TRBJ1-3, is DSGVTQTPKHLITATGQRVTLRCSPRSGDLSVYWYQQSLDQGLQFLIQYYNGEERAKGNILERFSAQQFPDLHSELNLSSLELGDSALYFCASSFVPQLSGNTIYFGEGSWLTVV.

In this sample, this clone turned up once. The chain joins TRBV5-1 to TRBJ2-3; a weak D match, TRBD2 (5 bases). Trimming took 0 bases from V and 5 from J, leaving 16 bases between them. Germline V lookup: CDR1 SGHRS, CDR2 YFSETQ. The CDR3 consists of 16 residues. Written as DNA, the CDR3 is TGCGCCAGCAGCTTGGAGCACGCGAGGGCCAGAGATACGCAGTATTTT. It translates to CASSLEHARARDTQYF.